One sample yielded the 10 T cell receptor beta chains listed below, sequenced in a study of cytomegalovirus exposure and HLA in healthy donors. Primers included in the PCR were 60 Vbeta and 13 Jbeta primers. Here immunoSEQ multiplex PCR was the method, and the copy in TCRdb shows in-frame clones only, minus some. Of about 170,000 clones in the sample, around 80% were seen once. The sequenced material came from PBMCs. These TCRs come from a female donor in good health and CMV-seronegative.

The V call is TRBV19, the J call TRBJ2-5; no definite D call. Germline CDR1 and CDR2: LNHDA and SQIVND (reference sequence). The CDR3 runs to 13 residues. Trimming cost V 2 bases and J 4 bases, with 8 bases left between them. The CDR3 here is CASSISTAETQYF. CDR3 sequence (DNA): TGTGCCAGTAGTATATCAACAGCAGAGACCCAGTACTTC.

The chain couples TRBV28 to TRBJ1-5; 7 bases are shared with TRBD1. The J segment lost 9 bases and the V segment lost 6 bases, leaving 8 bases of the junction unmatched. Germline V gene lookup returns CDR1 MDHEN and CDR2 SYDVKM. The CDR3 runs 13 residues. In nucleotides, the CDR3 is TGTGCCAGCAGGGGACAGAGACGGTGGCCCCAGCATTTT. Its translation is CASRGQRRWPQHF.

The chain is built from TRBV10-3 and TRBJ2-5, with D unresolved. The V gene's germline CDR1 is ENHRY and CDR2 SYGVKD. This CDR3 region has 15 residues. Trimming cost V 3 bases and J 3 bases, with 14 bases left between them. CDR3 sequence (DNA): TGTGCCATCAGTGAATCACTACTCGGAGAAGAGACCCAGTACTTC. Amino acids: CAISESLLGEETQYF.

The sample holds a few counts of this clone. V gene TRBV5-1 combines with J gene TRBJ2-7; tentative D call: TRBD2 (5 bases). V lost 5 bases and J lost 0, with 15 bases in between. The CDR3 length is 15 residues. CDR1 and CDR2 from the germline V gene are SGHRS and YFSETQ. CDR3 residues: CASRQLDSSSYEQYF. The CDR3 DNA reads as TGCGCCAGCAGACAACTAGATTCGAGCTCCTACGAGCAGTACTTC.

The rearrangement joins TRBV5-5 to TRBJ1-3; D perhaps matches TRBD1 (6 bases). Germline V lookup: CDR1 SGHKS, CDR2 YYEKEE (reference sequence). CDR3 length: 15 amino acids. V lost 4 bases to trimming and J lost 0 bases, with 11 bases between them. The CDR3 protein is CASSPTGNSGNTIYF. CDR3 sequence (DNA): TGTGCCAGCAGCCCGACAGGAAACTCTGGAAACACCATATATTTT.

The sample holds one count of this clone. The chain carries TRBV7-2 and TRBJ2-7, with 12 positions matching TRBD2. V was pared by 1 base and J by 6 bases, with 4 bases of the junction left unmatched. The CDR3 has 15 amino acids. Germline-derived CDR1 and CDR2 are SGHTA and FQGNSA. CDR3 region: CASSLGLAGGGEQYF. CDR3 sequence (DNA): TGTGCCAGCAGCTTAGGGCTAGCGGGAGGGGGCGAGCAGTACTTC.

Concerning this clone: A junction end diverges from the germline sequence, so it may reflect a read error. The rearrangement joins TRBV7-2 to TRBJ2-6, with a possible D match to TRBD1 (5 bases). Germline V gives CDR1 SGHTA, CDR2 FQGNSA. This CDR3 is 17 amino acids long. CDR3 sequence reads: CASSFSAGYGGANGLTF. The DNA of the CDR3 is TGTGCCAGCAGCTTTTCTGCAGGGTATGGTGGGGCCAACGGCCTGACTTTC.

The gene calls are TRBV28 and TRBJ2-7, with D possibly being TRBD1 (5 bases). There are 15 residues in the CDR3. Germline CDR1 is MDHEN and CDR2 is SYDVKM. Trimming removed 7 bases at V and 0 bases at J, with 16 bases between. This chain's CDR3 is CASTSGISSSYEQYF. CDR3 in DNA: TGTGCCAGCACCTCAGGGATTTCAAGCTCCTACGAGCAGTACTTC.

The rearrangement joins TRBV11-1 to TRBJ1-1, with D possibly TRBD1 on 6 matching bases. Germline CDR1 SGHAT, CDR2 FQDESV (reference sequence). V lost 5 bases, J lost 11 bases, and 15 bases lay in between. CDR3 size: 12 residues. CDR3 sequence: CASSLLGQRAFF. The CDR3 coding sequence is TGTGCCAGCAGCCTACTAGGACAGCGGGCTTTCTTT.

This clone was seen more than once but under ten times. The chain is built from TRBV7-2 and TRBJ2-2; D is ambiguous. The V gene lost 1 base and the J gene lost 2 bases, with 20 bases spanning the gap. The germline V gene encodes CDR1 SGHTA and CDR2 FQGNSA. This CDR3 has 19 amino acids. The CDR3 is CASSLVLPTPKFNTGELFF. The CDR3 bases are TGTGCCAGCAGCTTAGTACTGCCAACCCCCAAATTTAACACCGGGGAGCTGTTTTTT. Supplemented by reference TRBV7-2 and TRBJ2-2, the full variable domain reads GAGVSQSPSNKVTEKGKDVELRCDPISGHTALYWYRQSLGQGLEFLIYFQGNSAPDKSGLPSDRFSAERTGGSVSTLTIQRTQQEDSAVYLCASSLVLPTPKFNTGELFFGEGSRLTVL.